These 15 T cell receptor beta chains were sequenced from one sample in a study of early T cells in non-severe SARS-CoV-2 infection. TCRdb re-analysed the 5' RACE reads in MiXCR, keeping a single row per CDR3 protein. The data hold 45,000 to 60,000 distinct CDR3 sequences, with more than 9% observed a single time. The source material was whole blood. The receptor source for this set is an adult who was a healthcare worker with PCR-confirmed SARS-CoV-2 infection or an uninfected control (not recorded which).

This clonotype was seen a few times. J is TRBJ1-6 and V is TRBV9; D uncertain. Per the germline V gene, CDR1 is SGDLS and CDR2 is YYNGEE. This CDR3 comprises 13 residues. The V end lost 0 bases, the J end lost 8 bases, and 6 bases lay between the germline ends. CDR3 sequence reads: CASSVEWDSPLHF. DNA for the CDR3: TGTGCCAGCAGCGTAGAGTGGGATTCACCCCTCCACTTT.

This clonotype was recorded at least ten times. The chain employs TRBV29-1 and TRBJ1-2; 7 bases map to TRBD1. The CDR3 sequence is 14 residues long. Germline values: CDR1 SQVTM, CDR2 ANQGSEA. V was clipped by 3 bases and J by 3 bases; unmatched bases: 7. The DNA for the CDR3 is TGCAGCGTTGATGAGACTACAGGGGACTATGGCTACACCTTC. Translating it yields CSVDETTGDYGYTF.

This clonotype was observed at least ten times. The V gene is TRBV10-3, the J gene TRBJ1-5; D is ambiguous. The CDR3 spans 15 residues. Germline CDR1 and CDR2: ENHRY and SYGVKD. V was shortened by 1 base and J by 2 bases, with 9 bases between the two germline ends. DNA for the CDR3: TGTGCCATCAGTGAGTTCTCCGGGGGCAATCAGCCCCAGCATTTT. This encodes CAISEFSGGNQPQHF.

This chain links TRBV6-5 with TRBJ2-1; 12 bases match TRBD2. The V gene's germline CDR1 is MNHEY and CDR2 SVGAGI. The J segment lost 9 bases and the V segment lost 4 bases, leaving 7 bases of the junction unmatched. The CDR3 spans 15 residues. CDR3 sequence (DNA): TGTGCCAGCAGTTTAATAGGACTAGCGGGAAGTGAGCAGTTCTTC. Translation gives CASSLIGLAGSEQFF.

This clonotype has only a few counts. This sequence joins TRBV5-1 and TRBJ2-5; D not resolved. Germline assignment: CDR1 SGHRS and CDR2 YFSETQ. V was cut by 1 base and J by 5 bases, with 6 bases left in between. The CDR3 totals 12 residues. CDR3 bases: TGCGCCAGCAGCTTGCGTTTGGAGACCCAGTACTTC. Protein sequence: CASSLRLETQYF.

In this sample, this clonotype turned up many times. The rearrangement uses TRBV14 and TRBJ2-1; D might be TRBD1 (6 bases). The germline gives CDR1 SGHDN, CDR2 FVKESK. This CDR3 is built from 15 residues. Trimming shortened V by 5 bases and J by 6 bases, and 17 bases separated the two germline ends. Here the CDR3 DNA reads TGTGCCAGCAGCGCCCGGGACACTCACCTCAATGAGCAGTTCTTC. This encodes CASSARDTHLNEQFF.

The V call is TRBV5-1, the J call TRBJ1-6, with D unclear. This CDR3 has 13 residues. Trimming cost V 3 bases and J 10 bases, with 11 bases left between them. Germline CDR1 is SGHRS and CDR2 is YFSETQ. The CDR3: CASSSDSGSPLHF. In nucleotides, the CDR3 is TGCGCCAGCAGCTCAGATTCGGGATCACCCCTCCACTTT.

This clonotype was seen many times. This sequence joins TRBV3-1 and TRBJ2-1; weak D call: TRBD2 (7 bases). The CDR3 has 14 amino acids. Germline values: CDR1 LGHDT, CDR2 YNNKEL (reference sequence). V lost 7 bases, J lost 6 bases, and 16 bases lay in between. The CDR3 loop reads CASTSGGAINEQFF. CDR3 in DNA: TGTGCCAGCACTTCGGGGGGCGCGATCAATGAGCAGTTCTTC.

This clonotype has a handful of counts. The rearrangement uses TRBV19 and TRBJ2-7, with 8 bases fitting TRBD1. In germline, CDR1 is LNHDA, CDR2 SQIVND (reference sequence). The CDR3 covers 13 residues. After removal of 7 bases from V and 6 bases from J, the junction contained 8 bases not matched to a gene. The CDR3 sequence: CASTPGTGREQYF. The CDR3 region has the DNA TGTGCCAGTACCCCTGGGACAGGCCGCGAGCAGTACTTC.

In its sample, this clonotype was seen many times. The CDR3 protein is CASSRLVPYNEQFF. The CDR3 DNA reads as TGTGCCAGCAGCCGACTGGTTCCCTACAATGAGCAGTTCTTC. The chain combines TRBV6-2 or TRBV6-3 with TRBJ2-1; D remains ambiguous. CDR1 is MNHEY, CDR2 SVGEGT, per germline. Trimming stripped 6 bases from V and 2 bases from J, with 11 bases between. CDR3 length equals 14 residues.

This clonotype occurred a few times. The V call is TRBV4-1, the J call TRBJ1-5; 7 bases match TRBD1. J was trimmed by 0 bases and V by 3 bases; bases with no gene match: 5. The germline CDR1 and CDR2 sequences are MGHRA and YSYEKL. The CDR3 length is 16 residues. In DNA, the CDR3 is TGCGCCAGCAGCCACCCGGACAGGAATAGCAATCAGCCCCAGCATTTT. Protein product: CASSHPDRNSNQPQHF.

This clonotype appeared a few times. CDR3 coding DNA: TGTGCCAGCAGTCTGCCCGGGACAGGGGCTTGGGGCTACACCTTC. It codes for CASSLPGTGAWGYTF. The rearrangement links TRBV28 to TRBJ1-2, with 10 nucleotides matching TRBD1. V shed 5 bases, J shed 8 bases, and the junction held 11 bases outside the gene matches. Germline V gene sequence: CDR1 MDHEN, CDR2 SYDVKM. This CDR3 region has 15 residues.

The chain recombines TRBV4-1 with TRBJ1-1; D ambiguous. V gave up 1 base and J gave up 0 bases, with 12 bases separating them. CDR3 size: 16 residues. Looked up from germline, CDR1 is MGHRA and CDR2 is YSYEKL. CDR3 sequence reads: CASSQGYKDLNTEAFF. CDR3 nucleotides: TGCGCCAGCAGCCAAGGCTACAAGGATTTGAACACTGAAGCTTTCTTT.

CDR3 DNA: TGCGCCAGCAGCGGTGGACTCATGAACACTGAAGCTTTCTTT. Translation gives CASSGGLMNTEAFF. V usage is TRBV5-1 and J usage is TRBJ1-1; no clear D. V was clipped by 4 bases and J by 0 bases, with 10 bases between them. The germline V gene encodes CDR1 SGHRS and CDR2 YFSETQ. The CDR3 has 14 amino acids.

The CDR3 here is CASSTRTGIEQYF. DNA for the CDR3: TGTGCCAGTAGTACTAGGACAGGGATCGAGCAGTACTTC. The rearrangement uses TRBV19 and TRBJ2-7, with 8 bases that match TRBD1. CDR3 size: 13 residues. The germline V gene encodes CDR1 LNHDA and CDR2 SQIVND (reference sequence). The J segment lost 6 bases and the V segment lost 4 bases, leaving 5 bases of the junction unmatched.